These T cell receptor beta chains were read from a single sample in a study of regulatory T cells in long-lasting Graves disease. TCRdb analysed the multiplex PCR reads with MiXCR anew, one entry per CDR3 protein. Of approximately 470,000 distinct CDR3 sequences listed, 15% to 20% are singletons. The sample was also linked to a second study, of T cells in Graves' hyperthyroidism and ophthalmopathy.

Sequenced material: peripheral blood mononuclear cells (PBMCs), taken at new diagnosis, from a patient treated with antithyroid drugs. The receptors shown here come from a man aged 35 to 55 with Graves disease. Both conserved end residues are part of each CDR3.

V gene,CDR3 protein
TRBV5-1,CASRSTGANYGYTF
TRBV5-1,CASSLTRGSLVEQYF
TRBV10-2,CASSDGAGINEKLFF
TRBV7-9,CASSLTVGPRSSYEQYF
TRBV5-1,CASSLVGPTYEQYF
TRBV19,CASSIQTGFGTDTQYF
TRBV20-1,CSASWGNPNYGYTF
TRBV14,CASSPRGPRGTDTQYF
TRBV6-6,CASSYSRHRVSEQYF
TRBV11-1,CASTFAGGRYNEQFF
TRBV28,CASSTGVRQPQHF
TRBV5-1,CASGTGPTDTQYF
TRBV9,CASSVGGGGLADYNEQFF
TRBV12-3/TRBV12-4,CASSPGLAGREQFF
TRBV27,CASSFFLSTDTQYF
TRBV2,CASIEGRANYGYTF
TRBV12-5,CASGPHPGYYGYTF
TRBV28,CASSSWTVYQETQYF
TRBV11-2,CASSPQVSYEQYF
TRBV9,CASRDGTGGPIHEQFF
TRBV20-1,CSARVGTRVADTQYF
TRBV7-6,CASRPPPGLAGGPETQYF
TRBV18,CASSPLRWEQFF
TRBV12-3/TRBV12-4,CASSFGTSVLSGANVLTF
TRBV29-1,CSVEEDPRPF
TRBV3-1,CASSPGERLSYEQYF
TRBV12-3/TRBV12-4,CASSLAHAYEQYF
TRBV20-1,CSALASTDTQYF
TRBV11-1,CASSLTSGRATGELFF
TRBV5-1,CASSSGVGWDSPLHF
TRBV4-2,CASSQATGSGRAHEQFF
TRBV5-5,CASSLFSPDTQYF
TRBV12-3/TRBV12-4,CASSFGQGGSTGELFF
TRBV12-3/TRBV12-4,CASRAPGQKTQYF
TRBV20-1,CSALGLYTGELFF
TRBV20-1,CSARVYEGSLAGMYEQYF
TRBV20-1,CSAPTSGISYEQYF
TRBV5-1,CASSHGTGGVGTEAFF
TRBV28,CASRKEGSASNQPQHF
TRBV27,CASSWGRDSSYEQYF